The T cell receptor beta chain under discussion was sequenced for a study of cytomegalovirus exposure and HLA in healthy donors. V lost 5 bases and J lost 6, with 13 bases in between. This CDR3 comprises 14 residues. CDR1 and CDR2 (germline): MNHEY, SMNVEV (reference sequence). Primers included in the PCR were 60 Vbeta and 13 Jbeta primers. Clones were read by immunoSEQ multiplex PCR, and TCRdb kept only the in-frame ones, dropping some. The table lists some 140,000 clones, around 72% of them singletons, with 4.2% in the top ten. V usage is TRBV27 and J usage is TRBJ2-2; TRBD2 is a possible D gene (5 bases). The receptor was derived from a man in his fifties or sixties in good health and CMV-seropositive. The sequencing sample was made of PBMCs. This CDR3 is CASSTGLAAGELFF. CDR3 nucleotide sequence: TGTGCCAGCAGTACCGGACTGGCTGCCGGGGAGCTGTTTTTT.